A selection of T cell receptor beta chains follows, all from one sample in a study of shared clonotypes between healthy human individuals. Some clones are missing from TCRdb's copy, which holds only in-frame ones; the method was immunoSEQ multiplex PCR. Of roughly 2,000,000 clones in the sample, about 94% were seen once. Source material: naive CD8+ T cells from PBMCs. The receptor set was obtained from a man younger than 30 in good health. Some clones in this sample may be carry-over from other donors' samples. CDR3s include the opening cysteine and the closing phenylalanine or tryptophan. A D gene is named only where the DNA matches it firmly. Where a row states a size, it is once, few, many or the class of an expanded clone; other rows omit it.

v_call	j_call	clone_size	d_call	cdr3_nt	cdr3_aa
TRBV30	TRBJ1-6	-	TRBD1	TGTGCCTGGGCGACAGGGGATAATTCACCCCTCCACTTT	CAWATGDNSPLHF
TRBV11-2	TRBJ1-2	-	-	TGTGCCAGCACCGATAGCTGGGACTACACCTTC	CASTDSWDYTF
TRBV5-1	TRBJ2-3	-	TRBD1	TGCGCCAGCAGCTGGATGGGACAGGGGGCGCGGGATACGCAGTATTTT	CASSWMGQGARDTQYF
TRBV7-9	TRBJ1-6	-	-	TGTGCCAGTGTAACCGGTAATTCACCCCTCCACTTT	CASVTGNSPLHF
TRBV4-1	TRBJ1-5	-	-	TGCGCCAGCAGCTCATTACGGGGAGTCGGTCAGCCCCAGCATTTT	CASSSLRGVGQPQHF
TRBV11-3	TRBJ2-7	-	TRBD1	TGTGCCAGCAGCTCCCGGACAGGGGACTACGAGCAGTACTTC	CASSSRTGDYEQYF
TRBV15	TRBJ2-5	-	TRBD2	TGTGCCACCAGCAGAGAAGCGGGGAGGGAGACCCAGTACTTC	CATSREAGRETQYF
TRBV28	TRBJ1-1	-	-	TGTGCCAGCAGTTTTCGGGCGACTGAAGCTTTCTTT	CASSFRATEAFF
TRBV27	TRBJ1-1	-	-	TGTGCCAGCACTCATTACCCCACAGGGCACACTGAAGCTTTCTTT	CASTHYPTGHTEAFF
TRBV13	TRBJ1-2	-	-	TGTGCCAGCAGTCTTGGGACGGATGGCTACACCTTC	CASSLGTDGYTF
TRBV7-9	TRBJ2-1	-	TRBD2	TGTGCCAGCAGCTTAGCGGTTAGGACTAGCGGCTCCTACAATGAGCAGTTCTTC	CASSLAVRTSGSYNEQFF
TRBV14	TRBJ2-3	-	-	TGTGCCAGCAGCCGAGGGGTGAGGGGAACAGATACGCAGTATTTT	CASSRGVRGTDTQYF
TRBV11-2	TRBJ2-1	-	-	TGTGCCAGCAGCTTAGTTTTTAACTACAATGAGCAGTTCTTC	CASSLVFNYNEQFF
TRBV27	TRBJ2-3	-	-	TGTGCCAGCAGTCCTACCCTGAGTGGAGATACGCAGTATTTT	CASSPTLSGDTQYF
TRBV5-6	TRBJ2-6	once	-	TGTGCCAGCAGCTTGTTACCGGGTCTTCATTCTGGGGCCAACGTCCTGACTTTC	CASSLLPGLHSGANVLTF
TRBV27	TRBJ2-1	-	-	TGTGCCAGCAGTTTACAGGGAGCGTACAATGAGCAGTTCTTC	CASSLQGAYNEQFF
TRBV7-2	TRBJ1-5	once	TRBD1	TGTGCCAGCAGCTGGTGGGACAGTGTGAATCAGCCCCAGCATTTT	CASSWWDSVNQPQHF
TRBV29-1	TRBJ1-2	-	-	TGCAGCGTTGCGGAGGGATTCGGGGGCTACACCTTC	CSVAEGFGGYTF
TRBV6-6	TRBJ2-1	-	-	TGTGCCAGCAGAGACGGTCCCAATGAGCAGTTCTTC	CASRDGPNEQFF
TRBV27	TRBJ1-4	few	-	TGTGCCAGCAGTGGCCGAGACAGCACAACTAATGAAAAACTGTTTTTT	CASSGRDSTTNEKLFF
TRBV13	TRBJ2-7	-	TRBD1	TGTGCCAGCAGCCTAGGGACAGCCTCCTACGAGCAGTACTTC	CASSLGTASYEQYF
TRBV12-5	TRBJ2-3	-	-	TGTGCTAGTGGTTTCCCGGGGGAGGTTGGCTCAGATACGCAGTATTTT	CASGFPGEVGSDTQYF
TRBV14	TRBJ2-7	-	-	TGTGCCAGCAGCTTCCGGACGGGCTCCTACGAGCAGTACTTC	CASSFRTGSYEQYF
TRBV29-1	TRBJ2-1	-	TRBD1	TGCAGCGATCAAGACAGGGCCTACAATGAGCAGTTCTTC	CSDQDRAYNEQFF
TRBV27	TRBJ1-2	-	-	TGTGCCAGCAGCGTCGTTGGGACGCCGTCGGGGGGCTACACCTTC	CASSVVGTPSGGYTF
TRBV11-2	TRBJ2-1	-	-	TGTGCCAGCAGCTTAGAGCATAGCTCCTACAATGAGCAGTTCTTC	CASSLEHSSYNEQFF
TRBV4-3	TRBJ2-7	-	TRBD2	TGCGCCAGCAGCCTTTTGGCTAGCGGAGCCTACGAGCAGTACTTC	CASSLLASGAYEQYF
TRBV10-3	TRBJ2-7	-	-	TGTGCCATCAGTGAGAGCCCGGGGGAAGGATCCTACGAGCAGTACTTC	CAISESPGEGSYEQYF
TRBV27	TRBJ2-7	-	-	TGTGCCAGCAGTTTGGGGAGCGGAAGCTCCTACGAGCAGTACTTC	CASSLGSGSSYEQYF
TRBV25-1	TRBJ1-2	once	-	TGTGCCAGCAGTGAAGTGCAGGGAAACTATGGCTACACCTTC	CASSEVQGNYGYTF
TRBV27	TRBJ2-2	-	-	TGTGCCAGCAGCCTGGGGCCGGCCGGGGAGCTGTTTTTT	CASSLGPAGELFF
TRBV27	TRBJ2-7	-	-	TGTGCCAGCAGTCCACTAGGCTACGAGCAGTACTTC	CASSPLGYEQYF
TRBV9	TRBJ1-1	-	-	TGTGCCAGCACCCTCGGGCCGATGAACACTGAAGCTTTCTTT	CASTLGPMNTEAFF
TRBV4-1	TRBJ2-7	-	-	TGCGCCAGCAGCCAAGATGGATTGGGCTCCTACGAGCAGTACTTC	CASSQDGLGSYEQYF
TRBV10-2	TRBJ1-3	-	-	TGCGCCAGCAGTCAAGGCAGCAAACGCTCTGGAAACACCATATATTTT	CASSQGSKRSGNTIYF
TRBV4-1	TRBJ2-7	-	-	TGCGCCAGCAGCCAAGGTAGGAGACTTACCCGCTCCTACGAGCAGTACTTC	CASSQGRRLTRSYEQYF